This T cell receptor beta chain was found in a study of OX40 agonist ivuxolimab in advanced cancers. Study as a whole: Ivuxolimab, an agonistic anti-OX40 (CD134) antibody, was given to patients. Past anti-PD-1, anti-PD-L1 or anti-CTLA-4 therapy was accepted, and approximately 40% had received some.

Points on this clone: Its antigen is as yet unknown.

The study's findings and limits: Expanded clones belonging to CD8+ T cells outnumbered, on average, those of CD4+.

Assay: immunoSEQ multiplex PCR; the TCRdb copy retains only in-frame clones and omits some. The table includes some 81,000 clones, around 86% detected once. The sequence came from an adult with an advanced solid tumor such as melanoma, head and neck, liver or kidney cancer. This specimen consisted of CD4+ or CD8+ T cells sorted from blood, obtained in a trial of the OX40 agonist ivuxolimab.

The CDR3 here is CASSESVNGFDEQFF. The CDR3 DNA sequence: TGCGCCAGCAGTGAGTCGGTTAATGGGTTCGATGAGCAGTTCTTC. V is TRBV10-2 and J is TRBJ2-1; D ambiguous. The CDR3 is 15 amino acids. Germline V lookup: CDR1 WSHSY, CDR2 SAAADI. V was trimmed by 0 bases and J by 8 bases, leaving 14 bases between them.